A selection of T cell receptor beta chains follows, all from one sample in a study of T-cell memory formation after mild COVID-19. One entry per CDR3 protein results from TCRdb running MiXCR on the 5' RACE reads. Among around 440,000 distinct CDR3 sequences, 18% were seen once, and the ten largest hold around 12%. Sequencing was performed on PBMCs or a T cell subset sorted from them (not recorded which). These receptors were taken from an adult woman who had mild COVID-19 (a few samples of this study predate the infection). Cell type and time point are not known. Both conserved end residues are part of each CDR3. The order of the fields is J gene, D gene, clone size, V gene, CDR3 protein, CDR3 DNA. A D gene is named only where the DNA matches it firmly. The listing skips clone size in some rows; elsewhere it reads once, few, many or a size class.

>TRBJ2-7|TRBD1|NA|TRBV5-4
CASSGGQLYEQYF
TGTGCCAGCAGCGGGGGACAGCTATACGAGCAGTACTTC
>TRBJ1-5|NA|few|TRBV20-1
CSARDAGTTNQPQHF
TGCAGTGCTAGAGATGCCGGGACTACTAATCAGCCCCAGCATTTT
>TRBJ1-1|NA|NA|TRBV6-5
CASTPGGGVTEAFF
TGTGCCAGCACCCCGGGGGGGGGAGTCACTGAAGCTTTCTTT
>TRBJ2-5|NA|few|TRBV24-1
CATSDQQGRETQYF
TGTGCCACCAGTGATCAACAGGGACGAGAGACCCAGTACTTC
>TRBJ2-7|TRBD1|few|TRBV18
CASSPSRTGVEQYF
TGTGCCAGCTCACCATCTCGGACAGGGGTCGAGCAGTACTTC
>TRBJ1-2|NA|few|TRBV5-4
CASSEPNNYGYTF
TGTGCCAGCAGCGAACCCAATAACTATGGCTACACCTTC
>TRBJ1-1|NA|few|TRBV5-1
CASSGATGRTEAFF
TGCGCCAGCAGCGGTGCAACGGGAAGGACTGAAGCTTTCTTT
>TRBJ2-1|TRBD2|few|TRBV7-6
CASSLVRLAHYNEQFF
TGTGCCAGCAGCTTAGTCCGACTAGCCCACTACAATGAGCAGTTCTTC
>TRBJ2-7|NA|NA|TRBV20-1
CSARDILASSYEQYF
TGCAGTGCTAGAGATATCCTAGCGAGCTCCTACGAGCAGTACTTC
>TRBJ2-3|NA|NA|TRBV5-1
CASSLEARSAGDTQYF
TGCGCCAGCAGCTTGGAGGCTAGGTCCGCCGGCGATACGCAGTATTTT
>TRBJ2-7|TRBD1|NA|TRBV18
CASSPTTGGTYEQYF
TGTGCCAGCTCACCCACGACAGGGGGCACCTACGAGCAGTACTTC
>TRBJ1-1|TRBD1|NA|TRBV30
CAWSVWTGGTEAFF
TGTGCCTGGAGTGTATGGACAGGGGGTACTGAAGCTTTCTTT
>TRBJ1-5|TRBD1|NA|TRBV12-3/TRBV12-4
CASSLETGGRQPQHF
TGTGCCAGCAGCCTCGAGACAGGGGGGCGGCAGCCCCAGCATTTT
>TRBJ2-7|TRBD1|NA|TRBV20-1
CSARDRQGRHYEQYF
TGCAGTGCTAGAGATCGACAGGGCCGGCACTACGAGCAGTACTTC
>TRBJ1-6|NA|once|TRBV7-3
CASSLTANRNSPLHF
TGTGCCAGCAGCTTAACTGCAAATAGGAATTCACCCCTCCACTTT
>TRBJ2-7|NA|few|TRBV18
CASSRLLDEQYF
TGTGCCAGCTCAAGGCTACTAGACGAGCAGTACTTC
>TRBJ1-1|NA|NA|TRBV7-3
CASSFTQDTEAFF
TGTGCCAGCAGCTTTACACAGGACACTGAAGCTTTCTTT
>TRBJ2-1|NA|few|TRBV6-2/TRBV6-3
CASRRRLVQVNEQFF
TGTGCCAGCAGGCGCCGACTAGTTCAGGTGAATGAGCAGTTCTTC
>TRBJ2-1|NA|few|TRBV7-9
CASSSRATNEQFF
TGTGCCAGCAGTTCCAGGGCCACCAATGAGCAGTTCTTC
>TRBJ2-5|NA|few|TRBV5-4
CASSLYTSEQETQYF
TGTGCCAGCAGCTTGTATACTAGTGAACAAGAGACCCAGTACTTC
>TRBJ2-1|NA|NA|TRBV29-1
CSVELVNYNEQFF
TGCAGCGTTGAATTGGTCAACTACAATGAGCAGTTCTTC
>TRBJ1-1|NA|few|TRBV12-3/TRBV12-4
CASSLTSRMNTEAFF
TGTGCCAGCAGTTTAACTTCACGAATGAACACTGAAGCTTTCTTT
>TRBJ2-2|NA|NA|TRBV12-3/TRBV12-4
CASSLGSGDTGELFF
TGTGCCAGCAGTTTGGGCTCGGGGGACACCGGGGAGCTGTTTTTT
>TRBJ2-7|NA|few|TRBV5-1
CASSLVRGNPYEQYF
TGCGCCAGCAGCTTGGTTCGGGGGAATCCCTACGAGCAGTACTTC
>TRBJ2-1|NA|many|TRBV12-5
CASGSYNEQFF
TGTGCTAGTGGCTCCTACAATGAGCAGTTCTTC
>TRBJ2-4|NA|few|TRBV6-5
CATLEGWDIQYF
TGTGCCACCCTCGAGGGGTGGGACATTCAGTACTTC
>TRBJ2-2|NA|NA|TRBV6-5
CASSYQATITGELFF
TGTGCCAGCAGTTATCAGGCGACGATCACCGGGGAGCTGTTTTTT
>TRBJ2-3|TRBD2|NA|TRBV12-3/TRBV12-4
CASSLASGAPDTQYF
TGTGCCAGCAGTCTCGCAAGCGGGGCCCCAGATACGCAGTATTTT
>TRBJ1-3|NA|many|TRBV2
CASAQGNTIYF
TGTGCCAGTGCACAGGGAAACACCATATATTTT
>TRBJ2-7|TRBD1|NA|TRBV24-1
CATSDRRGGRGEQYF
TGTGCCACCAGTGATAGAAGAGGGGGCCGGGGCGAGCAGTACTTC
>TRBJ2-1|NA|few|TRBV7-2
CASSLASKQFF
TGTGCCAGCAGCCTGGCGTCCAAGCAGTTCTTC
>TRBJ2-7|TRBD2|few|TRBV12-3/TRBV12-4
CASSLRGDSYEQYF
TGTGCCAGCAGTTTACGGGGGGACTCCTACGAGCAGTACTTC